These 20 T cell receptor beta chains share one sample of origin, sequenced in a study of T cells in Graves' hyperthyroidism and ophthalmopathy. Amplified TCR beta CDR3 regions derived from RNA transcripts. Researchers ran a first-round RT-PCR on the TCR CDR3 using the HTBI primer set. TCRdb analysed the multiplex PCR reads with MiXCR anew, one entry per CDR3 protein. The sample shows approximately 720,000 distinct CDR3 sequences, around 19% of them seen only once. Sequenced input: blood. Receptors were obtained from a woman between 50 and 59 years old with Graves' hyperthyroidism that later progressed to Graves' ophthalmopathy.

This clonotype was found many times. V and J are TRBV11-2 and TRBJ2-1; 10 bases agree with TRBD2. Trimming at V came to 5 bases and at J to 0 bases, leaving 13 bases not matched to a gene. The germline V gene has CDR1 SGHAT and CDR2 FQNNGV. This CDR3 is built from 19 residues. The CDR3 sequence: CASSVLAGQMTSSYNEQFF. CDR3 in DNA: TGTGCCAGCAGCGTACTAGCGGGGCAAATGACAAGCTCCTACAATGAGCAGTTCTTC.

This clonotype has only a few counts. V and J are TRBV6-9 and TRBJ1-2; 7 bases fit TRBD1. The CDR3 length is 14 residues. Germline V CDR1 and CDR2: MNHGY, SVAAGI. V lost 3 bases, J lost 4 bases, and 5 bases stayed unmatched. Here the CDR3 DNA reads TGTGCCAGCAGTTACCCCGGACAGGCCTATGGCTACACCTTC. Its protein is CASSYPGQAYGYTF.

V and J are TRBV7-2 and TRBJ2-5, with 8 bases matching TRBD1. This CDR3 has 16 amino acids. Germline lookup yields CDR1 SGHTA and CDR2 FQGNSA. V lost 1 base to trimming and J lost 5 bases; unmatched junction nucleotides: 9. CDR3 protein: CASSLGYRGIDETQYF. As DNA, the CDR3 is TGTGCCAGCAGCTTAGGTTACAGGGGGATAGACGAGACCCAGTACTTC.

The chain combines TRBV6-1 with TRBJ2-5, with 8 bases matching TRBD2. CDR1 is MNHNS, CDR2 SASEGT, per germline. J was trimmed by 7 bases and V by 6 bases; bases with no gene match: 16. The CDR3 is 16 residues long. The CDR3 sequence is CASSWVRGGRGGTQYF. The CDR3 bases are TGTGCCAGCAGCTGGGTTCGGGGGGGCCGGGGAGGGACCCAGTACTTC.

This clonotype was seen ten or more times. The chain carries TRBV7-2 and TRBJ1-1; TRBD1 is a possible D gene (6 bases). Trimming shortened V by 3 bases and J by 4 bases, and 15 bases separated the two germline ends. CDR1 SGHTA and CDR2 FQGNSA come from the germline V gene. The CDR3 has 15 residues. CDR3 bases: TGTGCCAGCAGCTTCGGTGTAAGGGGGACCACTGAAGCTTTCTTT. It encodes CASSFGVRGTTEAFF.

The sample holds many counts of this clonotype. The chain carries TRBV20-1 and TRBJ2-5, with D unclear. V dropped 7 bases and J dropped 7 bases, with 10 bases sitting between them. The CDR3 sequence is 10 residues long. Germline assignment: CDR1 DFQATT and CDR2 SNEGSKA (reference sequence). The chain's CDR3 is CSGTVRTQYF. In nucleotides, the CDR3 is TGCAGTGGTACCGTCCGGACCCAGTACTTC.

The chain recombines TRBV24-1 with TRBJ2-1, with D possibly TRBD1 on 5 matching bases. The length of the CDR3 is 18 residues. Germline CDR1 reads KGHDR; CDR2 reads SFDVKD. The germline V and J ends were trimmed by 0 bases and 0 bases, with 14 bases remaining between them. CDR3 DNA: TGTGCCACCAGTGATTTGTCGCAGGGCCTGAGCTCCTACAATGAGCAGTTCTTC. This codes for CATSDLSQGLSSYNEQFF.

V and J are TRBV29-1 and TRBJ2-7; 7 positions agree with TRBD1. This CDR3 contains 11 residues. The germline CDR1 and CDR2 sequences are SQVTM and ANQGSEA. Trimming removed 4 bases from V and 6 bases from J; junction bases left unmatched: 3. The CDR3 protein is CSVVAGGEQYF. Here the CDR3 DNA reads TGCAGCGTTGTGGCAGGGGGCGAGCAGTACTTC.

The chain carries TRBV13 and TRBJ2-3; perhaps D is TRBD1 or TRBD2 (5 bases each). CDR1 and CDR2 from the germline V gene are PRHDT and FYEKMQ (reference sequence). The V end lost 4 bases, the J end lost 1 base, and 27 bases lay between the germline ends. The CDR3 spans 20 residues. The CDR3 bases are TGTGCCAGCAGCTATCGGATGGGGGTTCATGGGGTCAGTCGCACAGATACGCAGTATTTT. Encoded protein: CASSYRMGVHGVSRTDTQYF.

This clonotype was counted a few times. The chain joins TRBV5-6 to TRBJ2-7; D remains ambiguous. The CDR3 runs 16 residues. The germline V gene has CDR1 SGHDT and CDR2 YYEEEE. Trimming pared 2 bases from V and 3 bases from J, leaving 18 bases between. This CDR3 is CASSLMTWSTVYEQYF. In DNA form, the CDR3 reads TGTGCCAGCAGCTTAATGACTTGGAGTACGGTCTACGAGCAGTACTTC.

This clonotype was detected ten times or more. The chain carries TRBV7-2 and TRBJ2-7; D unclear. Per germline, CDR1 SGHTA and CDR2 FQGNSA. This CDR3 has 15 amino acids. The germline V and J ends were trimmed by 5 bases and 2 bases, with 16 bases remaining between them. Written as DNA, the CDR3 is TGTGCCAGCAGCGGTCGCCGGCCGCCTACCTACGAGCAGTACTTC. As protein: CASSGRRPPTYEQYF.

As regards this clonotype: Likely a read error: the CDR3 ends without its conserved phenylalanine or tryptophan. The CDR3 coding sequence is TGTGCCATCAGGAATCCCCGACAGGGTAACTATGGCTACACCGTC. Translating gives CAIRNPRQGNYGYTV. V usage is TRBV10-3 and J usage is TRBJ1-2, with 7 bases that match TRBD1. The CDR3 is made up of 15 amino acids. CDR1 ENHRY and CDR2 SYGVKD come from the germline V gene. V shed 6 bases and J 1 base; nucleotides not matched to a gene: 8.

This clonotype has a count of ten or more. This chain uses TRBV6-1 with TRBJ2-3; TRBD2 might be the D (7 bases). CDR3 length: 15 amino acids. In germline, CDR1 is MNHNS, CDR2 SASEGT. Trimming removed 6 bases at V and 5 bases at J, with 18 bases between. The chain's CDR3 is CASSYLREGVDTQYF. The CDR3 nucleotides are TGTGCCAGCAGCTACCTGAGGGAGGGGGTAGATACGCAGTATTTT.

This clonotype was detected a few times. The CDR3 loop reads CASSLDSPEQYF. CDR3 DNA: TGTGCCAGCAGTTTGGACAGCCCCGAGCAGTACTTC. The chain is built from TRBV12-3 or TRBV12-4 and TRBJ2-7, with a possible D match to TRBD1 (6 bases). The CDR3 has 12 amino acids. V was trimmed by 3 bases and J by 6 bases, leaving 9 bases between them.

Ten or more counts support this clonotype. The chain uses TRBV15 and TRBJ1-1; tentative D call: TRBD1 (5 bases). The length of the CDR3 is 16 residues. From germline, CDR1 is LNHNV and CDR2 YYDKDF (reference sequence). Trimming removed 1 base at V and 0 bases at J, with 12 bases between. This chain's CDR3 is CATSRGGTAVNTEAFF. CDR3 DNA sequence: TGTGCCACCAGCAGAGGGGGGACCGCCGTGAACACTGAAGCTTTCTTT.

V usage is TRBV15 and J usage is TRBJ2-7; 8 bases align to TRBD1. V was pared by 1 base and J by 2 bases, with 1 base of the junction left unmatched. CDR1 LNHNV and CDR2 YYDKDF come from the germline V gene (reference sequence). The CDR3 consists of 14 residues. The CDR3 region has the DNA TGTGCCACCAGCAGAGGACAGGGGACCTACGAGCAGTACTTC. This gives the protein CATSRGQGTYEQYF.

Remarks on this clonotype: Given a much more abundant clone one base away, this may be a read error. This rearrangement joins TRBV27 to TRBJ1-5; D is possibly TRBD1 (6 bases). V was clipped by 3 bases and J by 2 bases, with 17 bases between them. CDR1 is MNHEY and CDR2 is SMNVEV in the germline V gene (reference sequence). CDR3 length: 17 residues. Written as DNA, the CDR3 is TGTGCCAGCAGTTTGTTGAGCGGGACAAGGGGCAATCAGCCCCAGCATTTT. It codes for CASSLLSGTRGNQPQHF.

The chain employs TRBV2 and TRBJ2-5; D gene unclear. CDR1 is SNHLY and CDR2 is FYNNEI in the germline V gene. Deletions cut 1 base from V and 5 bases from J, with 17 bases between. The CDR3 spans 16 residues. CDR3 in amino acids: CASSEVEGLLIETQYF. CDR3 sequence (DNA): TGTGCCAGCAGTGAAGTTGAAGGGCTCCTTATTGAGACCCAGTACTTC. The whole variable domain, remainder taken from reference TRBV2 and TRBJ2-5, is EPEVTQTPSHQVTQMGQEVILRCVPISNHLYFYWYRQILGQKVEFLVSFYNNEISEKSEIFDDQFSVERPDGSNFTLKIRSTKLEDSAMYFCASSEVEGLLIETQYFGPGTRLLVL.

This clonotype was detected a few times. The chain uses TRBV6-1 and TRBJ1-4; D possibly corresponds to TRBD1 (5 bases). The CDR3 is made up of 16 amino acids. Germline V gene lookup returns CDR1 MNHNS and CDR2 SASEGT. V was clipped by 8 bases and J by 3 bases, with 19 bases between them. The CDR3 region is CASGRGTGGANEKLFF. CDR3 DNA: TGTGCCAGCGGCCGAGGGACTGGGGGAGCTAATGAAAAACTGTTTTTT.

The chain uses TRBV7-3 and TRBJ2-1, with TRBD2 matching 7 bases. Germline lookup yields CDR1 SGHTA and CDR2 FQGTGA. The J segment lost 1 base and the V segment lost 2 bases, leaving 20 bases of the junction unmatched. This CDR3 has 21 residues. The CDR3 DNA sequence: TGTGCCAGCAGCTTAGGTCCTGCGGCATCAACCCTAGCGGCATCCTACAATGAGCAGTTCTTC. Its protein is CASSLGPAASTLAASYNEQFF.